Following are 3 T cell receptor beta chains from one sample sequenced in a study of cytomegalovirus exposure and HLA in healthy donors. Assay used: immunoSEQ multiplex PCR; TCRdb lists only in-frame clones, some missing. The profile shows roughly 77,000 clones, roughly 94% of them singletons. Sequenced: PBMCs. The receptors were gathered from a woman younger than 35 in good health and CMV-seronegative.

The chain has TRBV7-2 and TRBJ2-5, with TRBD1 as a possible D gene (5 bases). Trimming pared 10 bases from V and 3 bases from J, leaving 18 bases between. The germline V gene encodes CDR1 SGHTA and CDR2 FQGNSA. The CDR3 is 14 amino acids. CDR3 protein: CATGRSYTKETQYF. Written as DNA, the CDR3 is TGTGCCACAGGGCGGTCTTATACCAAAGAGACCCAGTACTTC.

J is TRBJ1-1 and V is TRBV27, with 8 bases lining up with TRBD1. CDR1 is MNHEY, CDR2 SMNVEV, per germline (reference sequence). V lost 5 bases to trimming and J lost 5 bases; unmatched junction nucleotides: 7. CDR3 size: 14 residues. CDR3 DNA: TGTGCCAGCAGTCCTGGACAGGGTTTGACTGAAGCTTTCTTT. Amino acids: CASSPGQGLTEAFF.

The rearrangement links TRBV7-9 to TRBJ2-3; the match to TRBD2 covers 10 bases. From germline, CDR1 is SEHNR and CDR2 FQNEAQ (reference sequence). The V segment lost 5 bases and the J segment 5 bases; nucleotides outside the gene matches: 16. The CDR3 consists of 18 residues. CDR3 DNA sequence: TGTGCCAGCAGCCCCCCCTTTCGGCTAGCGGGAGTTGGAGATACGCAGTATTTT. Protein product: CASSPPFRLAGVGDTQYF.